This T cell receptor (beta chain) was obtained from a study of blood T cell repertoires in COVID-19. From germline, CDR1 is LGHDT and CDR2 YNNKEL (reference sequence). The CDR3 spans 16 residues. With 3 bases removed from V and 3 bases from J, the gap between germline ends came to 16 bases. Some clones are missing from TCRdb's copy, which holds only in-frame ones; the method was immunoSEQ multiplex PCR. The profile covers about 110,000 clones, with just over 90% appearing a single time and more than 0.9% taken by the ten largest. The sequence was obtained from a woman in her twenties or thirties with acute or convalescent COVID-19. This chain uses TRBV3-1 (or the pseudogene TRBV3-2) with TRBJ2-3; D is possibly TRBD2 (6 bases). Sequencing used peripheral blood. Here the CDR3 DNA reads TGTGCCAGCAGCCAGATAGGAGGGCCGGGGACAGATACGCAGTATTTT. This encodes CASSQIGGPGTDTQYF.